This TCR beta chain is drawn from a study of CD8 T cells in Susac syndrome (dated by TCRdb to about 2019). Some background on the complete study: Of the Susac syndrome patients who were sequenced, fewer than ten were in clinical remission while more than five had clinically active disease. At blood withdrawal, Susac syndrome patients were therapy-naive, treated with corticosteroids (with IVIg additionally given to some), or treated with IVIg alone. The study used repertoire sequencing to test whether antigen drove CD8+ T cell activation and differentiation in Susac syndrome. On the study overall, not on this receptor specifically: In the CD4+ T cell repertoire of Susac syndrome patients, clonal expansion was not detected. The TCR sequencing and HLA analysis was acknowledged to have included a relatively small number of individuals.

CDR3 length: 13 amino acids, cysteine to phenylalanine. The DNA shown is the 39-base CDR3, in frame from base 1. For CDR1 and CDR2, the germline V gene lists SQVTM and ANQGSEA. V trim: 7 bases; J trim: 9 bases; unmatched bases: 11. RNA was extracted with the RNeasy kit and roughly 0.5 to 1 ug was reverse transcribed using random hexamers. The immunoSEQ multiplex PCR assay, covering 54 Vbeta and 13 Jbeta segments, was used to amplify TCR beta CDR3 regions. PCR amplification bias was corrected by using a synthetic template baseline for primer optimization and computational correction. Concerning the study's data processing: Reads were annotated to V, D and J genes per IMGT and analyzed with immunoSEQ Analyzer, keeping only productive sequences. To calculate clonality, Shannon entropy was normalized by log2 of the number of productive unique sequences and then subtracted from one. Public and private clones were assessed among the 100 most prevalent clones of each patient and control. Clones were defined as Susac-specific when absent from the healthy and MS cohorts, from roughly 1,000 published viral clones and from other ImmuneACCESS disease sequences. TCRdb cleaned the public reads at Q25 with fastp, built clones with MiXCR and kept in-frame beta chains. Rows with a matching CDR3 protein are joined into one entry that keeps the most common DNA and genes. These V and J calls derive from TCRdb rather than the authors' analysis. A total of about 240,000 distinct CDR3 sequences appear in this sample, roughly 95% of them only once. The top ten constitute around 0.093% of the sample.

Peripheral blood CD8+ and CD4+ T cells from healthy donors, Susac syndrome patients and multiple sclerosis patients were profiled by high-throughput TCR beta sequencing. Recently defined diagnostic criteria for definite or probable disease were met by the Susac syndrome patients. Bulk CD8+ and CD4+ T cells were purified magnetically by negative isolation, whereas CD8+ TEMRA cells were enriched by FACS. Blood was drawn into EDTA tubes, processed within 24 hours, and PBMCs were isolated by density gradient centrifugation. PBMCs intended for TCR sequencing were cryopreserved in liquid nitrogen and thawed later in a water bath at 37 degrees C. Purity of sorted or isolated CD4+, CD8+ and CD8+ TEMRA cells was at least 90%. Note on this clonotype: What this receptor recognizes is not known. Within one base of it there is no much larger clone, and no base qualities were kept.

The receptor's source is a human donor with Susac syndrome. The chain links TRBV29-1 with TRBJ2-3, with TRBD1 matching 9 junction bases. The sequenced material came from CD4+ T cells from PBMCs. The CDR3 reads as follows: CSALDRGVVTQYF. Here is the DNA: TGCAGCGCCCTGGACAGGGGAGTTGTAACGCAGTATTTT.